This T cell receptor beta chain derives from a study of cytomegalovirus exposure and HLA in healthy donors (dated by TCRdb to about 2017). Study-level background: In an earlier analysis of 587 of the donors, 276 Gb of sequence data and 117 million unique TCR beta sequences from about 179 million T cells were reported. Roughly 300 gigabases of sequencing data and tens of millions of unique TCR sequences made up an early release that covered 500 to 700 HLA-typed donors. The genetic ancestry cluster associated with self-reported Caucasian donors included 81% of the roughly 400 genotyped donors. The study was designed to test whether signatures of past pathogen exposure could be identified by cataloging public T cell receptors. The study profiled the T cell repertoires of around 700 subjects by immunosequencing and related them to cytomegalovirus serostatus. A separate validation cohort of roughly 120 different subjects was used in addition to the approximately 640-subject first cohort. To predict cytomegalovirus infection status, the study combined high-throughput TCR immunosequencing, statistical association of individual TCRs with disease status, and machine learning. A later analysis re-examined previously published TCR beta repertoires from over 500 donors and added high-resolution HLA genotyping to investigate patterns of TCR occurrence. Rather than drawing on any new phenotypic data, the later analysis identified candidate immune exposures from TCR beta sequences and the way those sequences occurred across donors. An earlier analysis of more than 450 of the donors used high-throughput TCR beta sequencing to judge whether each TCR beta V gene segment behaved as functional or pseudogenic. Donor age, sex, ethnicity and CMV serostatus were compiled together with the repertoire data. Genome-wide SNP genotypes for about 65% of the 666 donors were used in a later genetic analysis, which treated that subset as a discovery cohort. Every discovery cohort repertoire had been produced on one sequencing platform. Both class I and class II loci were covered by HLA typing, at four-digit resolution. Typing coverage differed by locus: A, B, C, DRB1 and DQB1 were typed in roughly 620-630 donors, DQA1 in about 500, DPA1 in some 570, and DPB1 in just under 490. Roughly five DR-DQ haplotypes were handled as single units for association and clustering, since linkage in the cohort was strong. Among 398 genotyped donors of the cohort, an average of around 250,000 unique TCR beta nucleotide sequences was sequenced per donor, of which 15% to 20% were non-productive. Study-wide conclusions, independent of this receptor: Most TCR sequences were observed very rarely across donors, whereas some public TCRs were present in many individuals. Compared with equally common non-associated chains, HLA-associated TCR beta chains in a later analysis were more clonally expanded and had lower generation probabilities. According to a later analysis, most CMV-associated TCR beta chains appeared to be HLA-restricted, and the HLA associations seemed to be driven largely by CMV exposure. Because the 87-base-pair reads could not distinguish some IMGT-functional V segments, including TRBV6-2 and TRBV6-3, those segments were excluded. Linkage disequilibrium might explain the correlated functional status among segregating V segments, but an unknown experimental factor could not be ruled out. The authors suggested that the approach could potentially be generalized to other disease states and immunological phenotypes. The study listed 164 TCR beta chains as associated with cytomegalovirus. An earlier analysis of roughly 570 of the donors showed that most TCR beta V segments appeared in productive rearrangements either about 90% or about 30% of the time, which broadly matched IMGT annotations. In this cohort, only TCR beta chains were sequenced, and detectable features were limited by the absence of alpha or paired-chain data. At a false discovery rate of 0.05, a later analysis linked about 17,000 TCR beta sequences to specific HLA alleles. Sequencing depth was assumed to be roughly uniform across donors in the presence/absence analyses, though that assumption may not hold. Three of the identified cytomegalovirus-associated TCR beta chains were confirmed in vitro to be specific for cytomegalovirus antigens. Because counts were too low, 15 to 20 rarely observed V segments, including chromosome 9 orphons, were excluded from the earlier analysis of 587 of the donors. Several of the top co-occurrence clusters appeared to be linked to parvovirus B19, influenza, CMV and Epstein-Barr virus, according to a later analysis. V-gene and J-gene trimming of TCR beta chains was associated with a missense DCLRE1C variant in a later genetic analysis, and the association was replicated in an independent cohort. A later analysis found that TCR association rates varied across HLA loci, with DRB1 alleles showing the most associated TCRs and HLA-C alleles the fewest. A further reported finding was that TCR beta sequences accurately predicted the HLA-A and HLA-B alleles for most subjects in the first cohort. Because HLA typing was missing for some donors at each locus, association tests included only the typed subset. In both the original and validation cohorts, the classifier was reported to diagnose cytomegalovirus status with high specificity and sensitivity. A cluster of highly shared sequence variants was judged likely to represent a technical artifact of the sequencing pipeline. Compared with the roughly 710-donor mean, donors in an Asian-associated ancestry cluster had fewer N-insertions in productive TCRs, according to a later genetic analysis. Strong co-occurrence of HLA alleles, especially DR and DQ, made assigning TCR associations to individual alleles difficult. For the cohort, immune exposure information was limited to CMV serostatus.

The method was the immunoSEQ multiplex PCR assay. For the multiplex PCR, a mixture combining 60 forward primers for TCR Vbeta segments and 13 reverse primers for TCR Jbeta segments was used. The CDR3 region of rearranged TCR beta genes was amplified from genomic DNA by a multiplex PCR assay. Amplified TCR beta libraries were sequenced as 87-base-pair reads on the Illumina HiSeq System. Per the original workflow: A later analysis counted approximately 74 million unique TCR beta chains across the 550 to 750 repertoires, and 9 million to 14 million of these chains were shared by at least two donors. A nearest-neighbor algorithm error-corrected the raw reads and collapsed the reads into unique sequences, merging closely related sequences to remove PCR and sequencing errors. V, D and J gene segments were assigned by aligning CDR3 sequences to IMGT reference sequences. For a sequence to be retained, a match of at least six nucleotides to both a V gene segment and a J gene segment was required. Rearrangements were classified as productive when the CDR3 lacked stop codons and remained in frame with V and J, and all other rearrangements were classified as non-productive. CDR3 was defined according to IMGT convention as the region running from the second conserved V-encoded cysteine to the conserved J-encoded phenylalanine. Sequences without an unambiguous match to a single V gene segment were excluded from the earlier analysis of about 600 of the donors. In an earlier analysis of approximately 500 of the donors, a V segment was called functional when productive rearrangements were above 56.7%, and segregating when the standard deviation between donors exceeded 5%. A statistical classification framework was built for diagnosing cytomegalovirus status from the catalog of TCR beta chain sequences. In a later analysis, TCR nucleotide sequences were compared against IMGT/GENE-DB human TR gene sequences so that V and J genes could be assigned. Using the TCRdist pipeline, a later analysis assigned CDR3 sequences along with most-parsimonious VDJ recombination scenarios. In a later analysis, each TCR beta chain was defined by its CDR3 amino acid sequence together with its V-gene family, and reads lacking a unique V-gene family were excluded. To address suspected cross-contamination and a sequencing artifact, a later analysis removed around 600 highly shared, low-generation-probability nucleotide sequences. In a later analysis, a clonal expansion index was calculated for each public chain from normalized within-repertoire ranks of inferred template counts. A later analysis computed generation probabilities with a VDJ recombination model fitted to out-of-frame rearrangements, and checked the results against IGoR. In a later analysis, TCR-TCR, TCR-HLA and TCR-CMV co-occurrence was scored with hypergeometric tests, and a repertoire-size bias correction was applied to TCR pairs. To estimate false discovery rates, a later analysis permuted the HLA or CMV assignments 20 times. In a later analysis, co-occurring TCRs were grouped using DBSCAN, with TCRdist sequence similarity added in when clustering inside HLA-allele-positive subsets. Co-occurrence clustering excluded repertoires with fewer than 30,000 or more than 120,000 public chains, plus five with anomalous nucleotide sharing. The immuneACCESS repertoire file appears here via TCRdb, limited to in-frame rearrangements. These files lack a portion of the clones; in checked studies, under half of the deficit traces to unresolved V genes, and the cause of the others is not known. The DNA was the basis for D and trimming; V, J and clone size are from that table. Recorded for this sample are about 160,000 clones; approximately 78% of them occurred a single time. In total, the top ten clones hold 8.5% of the sample.

In regard to this clone: It lacks a known antigen. Base-call qualities are not available, and no considerably larger clone is one nucleotide away.

The germline V gene (reference sequence) gives CDR1 as LNHDA and CDR2 as SQIVND. Trimming accounts for 5 bases at V and 9 bases at J, while the number of junction bases matched to no gene is 4. The CDR3 contains 12 residues, cysteine and phenylalanine counted. Only CDR3 DNA remains: 36 bases, in frame from the first base. The cohort was made up of 500 to 800 healthy bone marrow donors. All cohort members were sampled while nominally healthy, although unrecorded immune exposures were likely present. The donor was CMV seropositive and belonged to the group of more than 250 seropositive cohort members. Each donor provided a peripheral blood sample, and peripheral blood mononuclear cells were used for TCR beta sequencing. The Qiagen DNeasy Blood Extraction Kit was used to extract genomic DNA from the blood cell samples.

The V and J genes are TRBV19 and TRBJ2-1; 7 of the junction bases match TRBD2. Input material: PBMCs. This receptor was taken from a male donor in good health and CMV-seropositive. The CDR3 corresponds to CASSSRGVEQFF. The DNA sequence is TGTGCCAGTAGTTCACGGGGGGTTGAGCAGTTCTTC.